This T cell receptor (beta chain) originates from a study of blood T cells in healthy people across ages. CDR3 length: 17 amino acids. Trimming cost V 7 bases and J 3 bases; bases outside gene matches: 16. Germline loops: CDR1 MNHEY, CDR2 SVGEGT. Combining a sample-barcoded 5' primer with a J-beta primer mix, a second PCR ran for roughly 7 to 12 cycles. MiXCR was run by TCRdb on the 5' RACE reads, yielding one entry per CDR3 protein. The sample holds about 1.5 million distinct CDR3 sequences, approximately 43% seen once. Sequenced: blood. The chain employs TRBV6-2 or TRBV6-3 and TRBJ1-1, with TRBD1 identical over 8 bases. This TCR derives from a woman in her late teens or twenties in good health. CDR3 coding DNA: TGTGCCAGCAAACCTGGACAGGGACAAGGAGGATACACTGAAGCTTTCTTT. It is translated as CASKPGQGQGGYTEAFF.